This T cell receptor (beta chain) derives from a study of CD8 T cells in ankylosing spondylitis. Findings and caveats of the study: A motif of eight highly homologous TCR beta variants was seen as apparently characteristic of ankylosing spondylitis blood. CD8+ cells made up the disease-linked clones, which were relatively rare in peripheral blood. The clones that were linked to disease were reported to be significantly enriched in matched synovial fluid samples from ankylosing spondylitis patients.

The authors made TCR beta libraries by quantitative 5'-RACE with molecular barcodes. TCRdb re-called the 5' RACE reads through MiXCR, storing one row per CDR3 protein. The sample consists of 290,000 or so distinct CDR3 sequences, 20% of them appearing once. Trimming cost V 5 bases and J 6 bases; bases outside gene matches: 6. CDR1 is SGHTA, CDR2 FQGNSA, per germline. There are 14 residues in the CDR3. Points on this clonotype: Its antigen remains unknown.

The sequence was collected from a female donor with ankylosing spondylitis or in good health (not recorded which). Sequencing was performed on blood, either unsorted or a sorted T cell fraction (not recorded which). The genes are TRBV7-2 and TRBJ2-1; 8 bases align to TRBD2. The CDR3 here is CASSPLAGINEQFF. As DNA, the CDR3 is TGTGCCAGCAGCCCGCTAGCGGGCATCAATGAGCAGTTCTTC.